The 11 T cell receptor beta chains below were found in one sample sequenced in a study of T cells in Graves' hyperthyroidism and ophthalmopathy. Using RNA transcripts as the source, TCR beta CDR3 regions were amplified. The TCR CDR3 first-round RT-PCR relied on the HTBI primer set. TCRdb re-called the multiplex PCR reads with MiXCR, one entry per CDR3 protein. The sample carries over 700,000 distinct CDR3 sequences, under 20% recorded once. The sample consisted of blood. Source of these receptors: a woman aged 45-59 years with Graves' hyperthyroidism that later progressed to Graves' ophthalmopathy.

This clonotype was observed a few times. The chain joins TRBV7-2 to TRBJ1-4; D not resolved. CDR3 length: 15 residues. From germline, CDR1 is SGHTA and CDR2 FQGNSA. V dropped 2 bases and J dropped 6 bases, with 13 bases sitting between them. CDR3 sequence reads: CASSLRAERYEKLFF. Here the CDR3 DNA reads TGTGCCAGCAGCTTAAGGGCGGAGCGATATGAAAAACTGTTTTTT.

The table lists this clonotype with many counts. The V and J genes are TRBV11-1 and TRBJ2-1, with D unresolved. V lost 6 bases and J lost 8, with 11 bases in between. Germline V gene lookup returns CDR1 SGHAT and CDR2 FQDESV (reference sequence). The CDR3 covers 12 residues. The CDR3 DNA follows: TGTGCCAGCAGTAAGGGTGGGGATGAGCAGTTCTTC. It specifies CASSKGGDEQFF.

The sample holds many counts of this clonotype. The V and J genes are TRBV9 and TRBJ1-1; 7 bases line up with TRBD1. This CDR3 contains 14 residues. The V segment lost 6 bases and the J segment 1 base; nucleotides outside the gene matches: 6. Germline lookup yields CDR1 SGDLS and CDR2 YYNGEE. The CDR3 here is CASTRGTANTEAFF. The CDR3 nucleotides read TGTGCCAGCACCCGAGGGACAGCGAACACTGAAGCTTTCTTT.

The chain recombines TRBV5-8 with TRBJ1-1; a possible D gene is TRBD1 (5 bases). CDR1 is SGHTS and CDR2 is YDEGEE in the germline V gene. The CDR3 runs 13 residues. V was trimmed by 4 bases and J by 9 bases, leaving 16 bases between them. The CDR3 coding sequence is TGTGCCAGCAGCATTCGGACATACCCTAAAGCTTTCTTT. Amino acid sequence: CASSIRTYPKAFF.

This sequence joins TRBV27 and TRBJ2-1, with 13 bases fitting TRBD2. Trimming at V came to 6 bases and at J to 7 bases, leaving 3 bases not matched to a gene. Germline CDR1 and CDR2: MNHEY and SMNVEV (reference sequence). The CDR3 has 14 amino acids. This chain's CDR3 is CASRLAGGGNEQFF. In nucleotides, the CDR3 is TGTGCCAGCAGACTAGCGGGGGGGGGGAATGAGCAGTTCTTC.

The sample holds many counts of this clonotype. The chain couples TRBV11-1 to TRBJ1-1; the D gene is possibly TRBD1 (5 bases). Germline CDR1 and CDR2: SGHAT and FQDESV (reference sequence). Deletions cut 9 bases from V and 2 bases from J, with 13 bases between. The CDR3 extends over 13 amino acids. CDR3: CASTLGGNTEAFF. DNA for the CDR3: TGTGCCAGTACATTGGGGGGAAACACTGAAGCTTTCTTT.

This clonotype was observed a handful of times. A much larger clone differs by one base, so this may be a read error. Here the CDR3 DNA reads TGTGCCAGCAGTGAGGGGCTCATCACAGATATGCAGTATTTT. Its protein is CASSEGLITDMQYF. The V gene is TRBV2, the J gene TRBJ2-3; possible D gene TRBD1, 5 bases. Germline CDR1 SNHLY, CDR2 FYNNEI. This CDR3 spans 14 amino acids. The full variable domain, completed using reference TRBV2 and TRBJ2-3, is EPEVTQTPSHQVTQMGQEVILRCVPISNHLYFYWYRQILGQKVEFLVSFYNNEISEKSEIFDDQFSVERPDGSNFTLKIRSTKLEDSAMYFCASSEGLITDMQYFGPGTRLTVL.

The sample holds many counts of this clonotype. The V call is TRBV6-1, the J call TRBJ1-5; D remains unclear. Germline CDR1 MNHNS, CDR2 SASEGT. This CDR3 is built from 12 residues. V was trimmed by 6 bases and J by 3 bases, leaving 6 bases between them. CDR3 DNA sequence: TGTGCCAGCAGGCAGGCCAATCAGCCCCAGCATTTT. This gives the protein CASRQANQPQHF.

The gene calls are TRBV19 and TRBJ2-3; TRBD2 matches 9 bases. Germline V lookup: CDR1 LNHDA, CDR2 SQIVND (reference sequence). Losses at the gene ends were 7 bases for V and 0 bases for J; bases not matched to a gene: 14. This CDR3 is 18 amino acids long. The CDR3 bases are TGTGCCAGTAATCGGTGGCTAGCGGGGACCTCTAGCACAGATACGCAGTATTTT. Its translation: CASNRWLAGTSSTDTQYF.

This clonotype has more than one count but fewer than ten. The CDR3 coding sequence is TGTGCCAGCAGCTTAAACAGGGAGGTTCAGCCCCAGCATTTT. The encoded protein is CASSLNREVQPQHF. The chain joins TRBV6-1 to TRBJ1-5, with D possibly being TRBD1 (6 bases). Germline V lookup: CDR1 MNHNS, CDR2 SASEGT. The CDR3 consists of 14 residues. Between the trimmed V and J ends, which lost 6 bases and 6 bases, there was a span of 15 bases.

The rearrangement links TRBV9 to TRBJ2-3, with D possibly being TRBD1 or TRBD2 (7 bases each). CDR1 and CDR2 (germline): SGDLS, YYNGEE. The CDR3 has 14 amino acids. Trimming took off 3 bases at V and 3 bases at J, with 11 bases between the two ends. The CDR3 nucleotides read TGTGCCAGCAGCGGCCAGGGGGGGACAGATACGCAGTATTTT. Translation: CASSGQGGTDTQYF.